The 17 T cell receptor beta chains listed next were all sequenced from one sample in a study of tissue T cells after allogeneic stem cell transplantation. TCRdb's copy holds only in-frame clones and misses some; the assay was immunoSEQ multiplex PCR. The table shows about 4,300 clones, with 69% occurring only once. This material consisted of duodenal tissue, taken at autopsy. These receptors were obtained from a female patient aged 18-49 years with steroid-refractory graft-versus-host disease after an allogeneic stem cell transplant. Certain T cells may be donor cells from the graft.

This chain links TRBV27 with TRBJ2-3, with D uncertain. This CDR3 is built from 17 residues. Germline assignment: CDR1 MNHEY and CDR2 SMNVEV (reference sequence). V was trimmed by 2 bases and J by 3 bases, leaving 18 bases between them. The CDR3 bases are TGTGCCAGCAGTTTAAAGGGCACCTGGGTCAGGACAGATACGCAGTATTTT. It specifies CASSLKGTWVRTDTQYF.

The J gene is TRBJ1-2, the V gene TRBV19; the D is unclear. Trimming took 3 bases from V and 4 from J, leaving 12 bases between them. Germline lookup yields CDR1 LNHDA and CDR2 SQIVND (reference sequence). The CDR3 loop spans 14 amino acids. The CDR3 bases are TGTGCCAGTAGTATCGAACGCCCGACCTATGGCTACACCTTC. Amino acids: CASSIERPTYGYTF. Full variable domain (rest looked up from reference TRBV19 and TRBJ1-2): DGGITQSPKYLFRKEGQNVTLSCEQNLNHDAMYWYRQDPGQGLRLIYYSQIVNDFQKGDIAEGYSVSREKKESFPLTVTSAQKNPTAFYLCASSIERPTYGYTFGSGTRLTVV.

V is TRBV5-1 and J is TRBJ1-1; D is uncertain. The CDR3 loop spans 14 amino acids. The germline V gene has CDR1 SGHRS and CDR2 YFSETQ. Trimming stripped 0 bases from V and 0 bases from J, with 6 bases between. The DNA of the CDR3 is TGCGCCAGCAGCTTGGGGCCGGTGAACACTGAAGCTTTCTTT. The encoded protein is CASSLGPVNTEAFF. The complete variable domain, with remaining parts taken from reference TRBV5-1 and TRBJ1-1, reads KAGVTQTPRYLIKTRGQQVTLSCSPISGHRSVSWYQQTPGQGLQFLFEYFSETQRNKGNFPGRFSGRQFSNSRSEMNVSTLELGDSALYLCASSLGPVNTEAFFGQGTRLTVV.

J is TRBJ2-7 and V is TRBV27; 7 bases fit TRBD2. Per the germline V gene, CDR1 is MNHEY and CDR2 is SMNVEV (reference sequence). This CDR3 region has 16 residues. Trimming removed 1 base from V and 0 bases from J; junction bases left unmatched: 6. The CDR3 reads CASSLYPRDYSYEQYF. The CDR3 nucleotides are TGTGCCAGCAGTTTATACCCCCGGGACTACTCCTACGAGCAGTACTTC.

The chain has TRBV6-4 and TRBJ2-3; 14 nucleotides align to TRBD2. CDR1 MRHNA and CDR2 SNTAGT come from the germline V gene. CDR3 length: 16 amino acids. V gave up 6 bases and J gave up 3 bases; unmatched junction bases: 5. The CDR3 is CASSPGTSGGTDTQYF. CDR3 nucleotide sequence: TGTGCCAGCAGCCCCGGGACTAGCGGGGGAACAGATACGCAGTATTTT.

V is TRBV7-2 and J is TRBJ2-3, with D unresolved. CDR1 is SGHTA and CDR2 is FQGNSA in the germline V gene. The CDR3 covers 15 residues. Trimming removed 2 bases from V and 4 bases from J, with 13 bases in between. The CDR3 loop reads CASSLIPVLADTQYF. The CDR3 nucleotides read TGTGCCAGCAGCTTAATCCCGGTTTTGGCAGATACGCAGTATTTT.

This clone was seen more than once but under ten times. In DNA, the CDR3 is TGTGCCAGCAGACCCCGACTTTTGCGGGGGGGCGGCACCGGGGAGCTGTTTTTT. It translates to CASRPRLLRGGGTGELFF. The rearrangement links TRBV5-8 to TRBJ2-2; the match to TRBD2 covers 9 bases. In germline, CDR1 is SGHTS, CDR2 YDEGEE. The CDR3 length is 18 residues. With 5 bases clipped from V and 4 bases from J, the junction kept 15 bases outside the gene matches.

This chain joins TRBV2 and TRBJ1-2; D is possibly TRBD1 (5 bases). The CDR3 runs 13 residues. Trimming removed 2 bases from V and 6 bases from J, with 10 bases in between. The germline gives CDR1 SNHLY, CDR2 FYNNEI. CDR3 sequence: CASSEYPGHGYTF. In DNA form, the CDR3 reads TGTGCCAGCAGTGAATACCCGGGACATGGCTACACCTTC. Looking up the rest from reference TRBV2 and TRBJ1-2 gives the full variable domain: EPEVTQTPSHQVTQMGQEVILRCVPISNHLYFYWYRQILGQKVEFLVSFYNNEISEKSEIFDDQFSVERPDGSNFTLKIRSTKLEDSAMYFCASSEYPGHGYTFGSGTRLTVV.

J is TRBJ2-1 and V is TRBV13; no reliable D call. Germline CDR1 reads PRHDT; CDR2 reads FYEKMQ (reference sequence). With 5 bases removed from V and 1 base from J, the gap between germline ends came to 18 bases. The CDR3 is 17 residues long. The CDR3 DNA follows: TGTGCCAGCAGCCCCGACCGATTGATAGGGTCCTACAATGAGCAGTTCTTC. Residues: CASSPDRLIGSYNEQFF.

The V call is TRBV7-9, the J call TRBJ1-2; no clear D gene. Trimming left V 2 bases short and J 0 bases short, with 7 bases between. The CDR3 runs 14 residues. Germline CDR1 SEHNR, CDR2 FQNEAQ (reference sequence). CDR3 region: CASSLSQANYGYTF. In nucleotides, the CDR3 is TGTGCCAGCAGCTTATCCCAAGCTAACTATGGCTACACCTTC.

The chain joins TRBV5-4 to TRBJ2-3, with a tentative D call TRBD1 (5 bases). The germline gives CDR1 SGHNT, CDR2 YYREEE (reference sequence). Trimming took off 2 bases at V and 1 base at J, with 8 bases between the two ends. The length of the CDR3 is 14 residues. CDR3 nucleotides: TGTGCCAGCAGCTTCGGCAGGGGCACAGATACGCAGTATTTT. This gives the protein CASSFGRGTDTQYF.

CDR3 DNA sequence: TGTGCCTTTGGGGGAGAGACCCAGTACTTC. Its translation: CAFGGETQYF. The rearrangement links TRBV6-5 to TRBJ2-5, with D perhaps matching TRBD1 or TRBD2 (5 bases each). Germline V gene data show CDR1 as MNHEY and CDR2 as SVGAGI. V lost 11 bases to trimming and J lost 4 bases, with 8 bases between them. The CDR3 length is 10 residues.

CDR3 in DNA: TGTGCCAGCAGTCGTGGCCTCACTGAAGCTTTCTTT. Its translation is CASSRGLTEAFF. The V and J genes are TRBV2 and TRBJ1-1; no definite D call. Germline CDR1 and CDR2: SNHLY and FYNNEI. This CDR3 spans 12 amino acids. V shed 5 bases and J shed 4 bases, with 8 bases lying between them.

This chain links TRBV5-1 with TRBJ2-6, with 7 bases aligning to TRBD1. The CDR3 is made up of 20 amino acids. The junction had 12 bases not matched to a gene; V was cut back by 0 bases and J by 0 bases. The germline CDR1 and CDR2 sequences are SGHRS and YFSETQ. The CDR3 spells CASSLGLQGSLRSGANVLTF. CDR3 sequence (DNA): TGCGCCAGCAGCTTGGGACTACAGGGGTCGTTACGCTCTGGGGCCAACGTCCTGACTTTC.

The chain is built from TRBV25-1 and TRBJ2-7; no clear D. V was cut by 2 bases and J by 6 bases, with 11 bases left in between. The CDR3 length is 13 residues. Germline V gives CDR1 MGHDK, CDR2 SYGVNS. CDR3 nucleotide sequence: TGTGCCAGCAGTGAAATAATGGTGGCCGAGCAGTACTTC. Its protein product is CASSEIMVAEQYF.

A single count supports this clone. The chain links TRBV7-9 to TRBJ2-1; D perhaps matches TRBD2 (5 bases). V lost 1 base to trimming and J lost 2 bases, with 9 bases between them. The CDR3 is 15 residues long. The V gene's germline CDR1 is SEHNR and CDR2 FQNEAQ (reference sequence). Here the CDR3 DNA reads TGTGCCAGCAGCTTAGTGCGGGTCCCCTACAATGAGCAGTTCTTC. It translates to CASSLVRVPYNEQFF.

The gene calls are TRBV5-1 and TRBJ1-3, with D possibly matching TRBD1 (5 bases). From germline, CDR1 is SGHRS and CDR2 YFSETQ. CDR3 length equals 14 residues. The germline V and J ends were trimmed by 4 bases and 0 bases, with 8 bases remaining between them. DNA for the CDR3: TGCGCCAGCAGCCCGACAGTCTCTGGAAACACCATATATTTT. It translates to CASSPTVSGNTIYF. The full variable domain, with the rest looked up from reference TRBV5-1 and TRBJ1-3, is KAGVTQTPRYLIKTRGQQVTLSCSPISGHRSVSWYQQTPGQGLQFLFEYFSETQRNKGNFPGRFSGRQFSNSRSEMNVSTLELGDSALYLCASSPTVSGNTIYFGEGSWLTVV.